The sequence of this T cell receptor (beta chain) was determined in a study of blood T cell repertoires in COVID-19. The overall study: Acute-phase and convalescent COVID-19 samples originated in the United States, Italy and Spain. In each case, the material was cDNA or gDNA derived from T cells, B-cell-depleted T cells, or PBMCs.

Cohorts were based on clinical histories the participants reported. Germline V gene sequence: CDR1 SGHVS, CDR2 FQNEAQ. Trimming removed 4 bases at V and 10 bases at J, with 17 bases between. The CDR3 totals 14 residues. Original processing notes: Nucleated cell counts were estimated from reference gene primer amplification. The method was immunoSEQ multiplex PCR; TCRdb's version includes in-frame clones alone and lacks a portion of them. The DNA was the basis for D and trimming; V, J and clone size are from that table. The sample consists of about 210,000 clones, over 80% of them appearing once. The specimen sequenced was PBMCs or T cells enriched from blood (not recorded which). The receptor was isolated from a man in his late teens or twenties with acute COVID-19. This rearrangement joins TRBV7-8 to TRBJ2-1, with D uncertain. In DNA, the CDR3 is TGTGCCAGCAGCTACCTCACTACCGCTCGGGAGCAGTTCTTC. As protein: CASSYLTTAREQFF.